A single sample gave rise to the 23 T cell receptor beta chains below, sequenced in a study of cytomegalovirus exposure and HLA in healthy donors. The PCR employed 60 Vbeta primers together with 13 Jbeta primers. Clones were read by immunoSEQ multiplex PCR, and TCRdb kept only the in-frame ones, dropping some. The table lists 70,000 to 85,000 clones. Sequencing was carried out using PBMCs. The receptors were sampled from a female donor in good health and CMV-seropositive.

The chain uses TRBV29-1 and TRBJ1-2; a possible D gene is TRBD1 (5 bases). The CDR3 covers 12 residues. V was cut by 5 bases and J by 8 bases, with 15 bases left in between. From germline, CDR1 is SQVTM and CDR2 ANQGSEA. Here the CDR3 reads CSVYLGPRGYTF. For the CDR3, the DNA is TGCAGCGTTTATCTGGGGCCGAGGGGCTACACCTTC.

In DNA, the CDR3 is TGTGCCAGCAGCGAACAGGGGAACACCGGGGAGCTGTTTTTT. Translation: CASSEQGNTGELFF. This chain links TRBV11-2 with TRBJ2-2; tentative D call: TRBD1 (6 bases). The V end lost 5 bases, the J end lost 1 base, and 8 bases lay between the germline ends. Germline CDR1 and CDR2: SGHAT and FQNNGV. The CDR3 has 14 residues.

The rearrangement joins TRBV19 to TRBJ1-1; D uncertain. The CDR3 consists of 16 residues. V was trimmed by 3 bases and J by 0 bases, leaving 14 bases between them. Germline V CDR1 and CDR2: LNHDA, SQIVND (reference sequence). The CDR3, as DNA: TGTGCCAGTAGTATCGGGAGTCAGCACTTGAACACTGAAGCTTTCTTT. It encodes CASSIGSQHLNTEAFF.

Worth noting for this clone: A read error may produce the germline difference seen at one junction end. CDR3 residues: CASSPPGHSNAGELFF. The DNA of the CDR3 is TGTGCCAGCTCCCCTCCGGGACACTCGAACGCCGGGGAGCTGTTTTTT. V is TRBV18 and J is TRBJ2-2; a possible D gene is TRBD1 (6 bases). This CDR3 comprises 16 residues. Germline lookup yields CDR1 KGHSH and CDR2 LQKENI. Full variable domain (missing parts from reference TRBV18 and TRBJ2-2): NAGVMQNPRHLVRRRGQEARLRCSPMKGHSHVYWYRQLPEEGLKFMVYLQKENIIDESGMPKERFSAEFPKEGPSILRIQQVVRGDSAAYFCASSPPGHSNAGELFFGEGSRLTVL.

The V call is TRBV7-2, the J call TRBJ1-1; TRBD1 might be the D (5 bases). This CDR3 has 16 residues. In germline, CDR1 is SGHTA, CDR2 FQGNSA. Trimming cost V 5 bases and J 3 bases, with 19 bases left between them. The CDR3 DNA reads TGTGCCAGCAGCGCGGAGGGGTTGTTTTCTGACACTGAAGCTTTCTTT. Translating it yields CASSAEGLFSDTEAFF. Variable domain in full (rest from reference TRBV7-2 and TRBJ1-1): GAGVSQSPSNKVTEKGKDVELRCDPISGHTALYWYRQSLGQGLEFLIYFQGNSAPDKSGLPSDRFSAERTGGSVSTLTIQRTQQEDSAVYLCASSAEGLFSDTEAFFGQGTRLTVV.

This chain uses TRBV29-1 with TRBJ2-3, with D unresolved. CDR1 and CDR2 (germline): SQVTM, ANQGSEA. Trimming shortened V by 3 bases and J by 0 bases, and 13 bases separated the two germline ends. The CDR3 length is 15 residues. CDR3 nucleotides: TGCAGCGTTGAGGCCCTTCGTGCTAGCACAGATACGCAGTATTTT. This translates into CSVEALRASTDTQYF.

The rearrangement links TRBV28 to TRBJ2-6, with D tentatively TRBD2 (5 bases). Germline lookup yields CDR1 MDHEN and CDR2 SYDVKM. This CDR3 contains 14 residues. Trimming took 6 bases from V and 2 from J, leaving 8 bases between them. The CDR3 sequence: CASSTTTGANVLTF. As DNA, the CDR3 is TGTGCCAGCAGCACGACTACTGGGGCCAACGTCCTGACTTTC.

The chain is built from TRBV27 and TRBJ1-2; 7 positions match TRBD1. The CDR3 totals 15 residues. V was clipped by 0 bases and J by 4 bases; unmatched bases: 5. Germline V gene data show CDR1 as MNHEY and CDR2 as SMNVEV (reference sequence). The CDR3 DNA sequence: TGTGCCAGCAGTTTATCCCGACAGGGTGGCTATGGCTACACCTTC. It is translated as CASSLSRQGGYGYTF.

The gene calls are TRBV2 and TRBJ2-7; the D gene is possibly TRBD1 (6 bases). This CDR3 is built from 14 residues. V was cut by 2 bases and J by 3 bases, with 11 bases left in between. Per the germline V gene, CDR1 is SNHLY and CDR2 is FYNNEI. The CDR3 spells CASSEYRDRYEQYF. As DNA, the CDR3 is TGTGCCAGCAGTGAATACAGGGATCGCTACGAGCAGTACTTC.

As DNA, the CDR3 is TGTGCCAGCGCGGGACGGAGGAACACTGAAGCTTTCTTT. This sequence encodes CASAGRRNTEAFF. The J gene is TRBJ1-1, the V gene TRBV28, with a weak D call TRBD1 (5 bases). V lost 8 bases, J lost 1 base, and 11 bases lay in between. This CDR3 region has 13 residues. CDR1 MDHEN and CDR2 SYDVKM come from the germline V gene.

The chain has TRBV9 and TRBJ2-3, with TRBD2 identical over 7 bases. CDR3 length: 15 amino acids. Germline CDR1 SGDLS, CDR2 YYNGEE. With V trimmed by 4 bases and J by 2 bases, 7 bases remained unmatched. CDR3 protein: CASSIREGITDTQYF. In nucleotides, the CDR3 is TGTGCCAGCAGCATCAGGGAGGGGATCACAGATACGCAGTATTTT.

This chain uses TRBV7-9 with TRBJ1-2; D gene ambiguous. The V gene lost 1 base and the J gene lost 8 bases, with 11 bases spanning the gap. There are 13 residues in the CDR3. Germline values: CDR1 SEHNR, CDR2 FQNEAQ (reference sequence). In DNA form, the CDR3 reads TGTGCCAGCAGCTTAGGAACATCCCTGGGCTACACCTTC. It yields the protein CASSLGTSLGYTF.

The J gene is TRBJ2-2, the V gene TRBV27, with 10 bases lining up with TRBD2. The CDR3 has 16 amino acids. Germline loops: CDR1 MNHEY, CDR2 SMNVEV (reference sequence). J was trimmed by 5 bases and V by 8 bases; bases with no gene match: 11. CDR3 loop: CASGYVKREGTGELFF. The CDR3 bases are TGTGCCAGCGGCTACGTTAAGCGGGAGGGTACCGGGGAGCTGTTTTTT.

The chain joins TRBV10-3 to TRBJ1-6; no reliable D call. From germline, CDR1 is ENHRY and CDR2 SYGVKD. This CDR3 has 13 amino acids. The V end was cut by 8 bases, the J end by 6 bases, with 11 bases between. CDR3 sequence reads: CAISKEANSPLHF. The CDR3 DNA is TGTGCCATCTCGAAAGAGGCTAATTCACCCCTCCACTTT.

As for this clone: Other DNA sequences in this sample translate to the same CDR3. The V call is TRBV7-8, the J call TRBJ2-3; weak D call: TRBD1 (5 bases). Germline assignment: CDR1 SGHVS and CDR2 FQNEAQ. The CDR3 has 18 residues. CDR3 region: CARSFSETEPEDTDTQYF. DNA for the CDR3: TGTGCTCGTAGCTTCAGCGAGACAGAGCCTGAGGACACAGATACGCAGTATTTT.

In regard to this clone: An end of the junction does not agree with germline; a read error may underlie this. The chain links TRBV18 to TRBJ1-1; TRBD1 agrees at 7 bases. CDR1 and CDR2 from the germline V gene are KGHSH and LQKENI. The CDR3 has 14 amino acids. The CDR3 region is CASSPQGQNSEAFF. In nucleotides, the CDR3 is TGTGCCAGCTCACCACAGGGACAGAACAGTGAAGCTTTCTTT.

Worth noting for this clone: Other DNA sequences in this sample translate to the same CDR3. The chain uses TRBV7-2 and TRBJ2-5, with 9 bases matching TRBD2. J lost 5 bases, V lost 1 base, and 5 bases had no gene match. The CDR3 runs 15 residues. Germline assignment: CDR1 SGHTA and CDR2 FQGNSA. As DNA, the CDR3 is TGTGCCAGCAGCTTAGAGGGACTAGCCGGGGAGACCCAGTACTTC. This codes for CASSLEGLAGETQYF.

V and J are TRBV9 and TRBJ1-3; TRBD1 is a possible D gene (5 bases). The CDR3 extends over 15 amino acids. Germline V gene lookup returns CDR1 SGDLS and CDR2 YYNGEE. V was pared by 3 bases and J by 0 bases, with 10 bases between. CDR3 in amino acids: CASSETVSSGNTIYF. The CDR3 region has the DNA TGTGCCAGCAGCGAGACAGTGTCCTCTGGAAACACCATATATTTT. The variable domain in full, with the rest retrieved from reference TRBV9 and TRBJ1-3, is DSGVTQTPKHLITATGQRVTLRCSPRSGDLSVYWYQQSLDQGLQFLIQYYNGEERAKGNILERFSAQQFPDLHSELNLSSLELGDSALYFCASSETVSSGNTIYFGEGSWLTVV.

This rearrangement joins TRBV19 to TRBJ1-1, with TRBD1 identical over 7 bases. Germline V gene sequence: CDR1 LNHDA, CDR2 SQIVND (reference sequence). CDR3 length equals 16 residues. V shed 1 base and J 3 bases; nucleotides not matched to a gene: 8. CDR3 sequence (DNA): TGTGCCAGTAGTATAGCGACAGGGATCCTCTACACTGAAGCTTTCTTT. This gives the protein CASSIATGILYTEAFF.

The chain recombines TRBV27 with TRBJ1-1; D remains ambiguous. The CDR3 has 17 residues. Germline assignment: CDR1 MNHEY and CDR2 SMNVEV (reference sequence). With 4 bases removed from V and 3 bases from J, the gap between germline ends came to 21 bases. Written as DNA, the CDR3 is TGTGCCAGCAGTTCCCTCACCGGTCCAACGATATACACTGAAGCTTTCTTT. Encoded protein: CASSSLTGPTIYTEAFF.

The genes are TRBV19 and TRBJ2-7; 10 bases match TRBD2. This CDR3 is 15 amino acids long. Looked up from germline, CDR1 is LNHDA and CDR2 is SQIVND (reference sequence). The trim removed 3 bases at V and 0 bases at J, leaving 2 bases unmatched. This CDR3 reads CASSISSGSSYEQYF. In DNA form, the CDR3 reads TGTGCCAGTAGTATTTCTAGCGGGAGCTCCTACGAGCAGTACTTC.

The genes are TRBV6-5 and TRBJ1-1; D is perhaps TRBD1 (6 bases). Germline-derived CDR1 and CDR2 are MNHEY and SVGAGI. The CDR3 is 15 amino acids. V dropped 6 bases and J dropped 0 bases, with 14 bases sitting between them. The CDR3 loop is CASRLRDRMNTEAFF. The CDR3 bases are TGTGCCAGCAGACTCCGTGACAGGATGAACACTGAAGCTTTCTTT.

CDR3 residues: CASSLAQGMDSPLHF. Written as DNA, the CDR3 is TGCGCCAGCAGCTTGGCACAGGGTATGGATTCACCCCTCCACTTT. This chain joins TRBV5-1 and TRBJ1-6, with D possibly being TRBD1 (6 bases). Germline lookup yields CDR1 SGHRS and CDR2 YFSETQ. This CDR3 is 15 amino acids long. The V and J ends lost 0 bases and 8 bases respectively, with 12 bases between them.